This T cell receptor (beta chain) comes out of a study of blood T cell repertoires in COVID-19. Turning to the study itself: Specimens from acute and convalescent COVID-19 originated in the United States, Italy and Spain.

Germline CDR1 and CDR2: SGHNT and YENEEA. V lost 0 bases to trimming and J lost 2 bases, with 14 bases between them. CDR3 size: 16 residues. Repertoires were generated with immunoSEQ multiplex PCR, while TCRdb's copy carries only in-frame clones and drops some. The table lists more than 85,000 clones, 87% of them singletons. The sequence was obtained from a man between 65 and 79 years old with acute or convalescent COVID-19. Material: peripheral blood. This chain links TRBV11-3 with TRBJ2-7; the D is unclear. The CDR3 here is CASSLDSGTATYEQYF. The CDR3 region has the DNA TGTGCCAGCAGCTTAGATTCCGGAACAGCAACCTACGAGCAGTACTTC. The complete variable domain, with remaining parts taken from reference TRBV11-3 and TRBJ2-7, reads EAGVVQSPRYKIIEKKQPVAFWCNPISGHNTLYWYLQNLGQGPELLIRYENEEAVDDSQLPKDRFSAERLKGVDSTLKIQPAELGDSAVYLCASSLDSGTATYEQYFGPGTRLTVT.